The 5 T cell receptor beta chains in this list originate from one sample, sequenced in a study of blood T cell repertoires in COVID-19. Assay used: immunoSEQ multiplex PCR; TCRdb lists only in-frame clones, some missing. The data hold fewer than 50,000 clones, with just under 70% observed a single time. The sequenced sample consisted of peripheral blood. These receptors were obtained from a man older than 75 with acute or convalescent COVID-19.

The chain uses TRBV5-5 and TRBJ2-1, with 7 bases that match TRBD2. The junction had 5 bases not matched to a gene; V was cut back by 3 bases and J by 2 bases. The germline CDR1 and CDR2 sequences are SGHKS and YYEKEE (reference sequence). This CDR3 is built from 15 residues. CDR3: CASSSERGPYNEQFF. CDR3 coding DNA: TGTGCCAGCAGCTCAGAGCGGGGTCCCTACAATGAGCAGTTCTTC. Variable domain in full (rest from reference TRBV5-5 and TRBJ2-1): DAGVTQSPTHLIKTRGQQVTLRCSPISGHKSVSWYQQVLGQGPQFIFQYYEKEERGRGNFPDRFSARQFPNYSSELNVNALLLGDSALYLCASSSERGPYNEQFFGPGTRLTVL.

The chain couples TRBV19 to TRBJ2-7, with a possible D match to TRBD2 (5 bases). The germline V and J ends were trimmed by 3 bases and 2 bases, with 14 bases remaining between them. The CDR3 consists of 15 residues. Germline-derived CDR1 and CDR2 are LNHDA and SQIVND (reference sequence). The DNA of the CDR3 is TGTGCCAGTAGTATTCAGGCCCGGGGTGCCTACGAGCAGTACTTC. This translates into CASSIQARGAYEQYF.

This chain joins TRBV9 and TRBJ1-6, with TRBD1 matching 7 bases. V was pared by 7 bases and J by 0 bases, with 10 bases of the junction left unmatched. Germline CDR1 SGDLS, CDR2 YYNGEE. The CDR3 has 17 residues. The CDR3 sequence is CASSATGASSYNSPLHF. For the CDR3, the DNA is TGTGCCAGCTCTGCTACAGGGGCAAGCTCCTATAATTCACCCCTCCACTTT.

This clone was found a few times. The chain is built from TRBV5-4 and TRBJ1-1; TRBD1 matches 8 bases. This CDR3 spans 17 amino acids. V lost 6 bases to trimming and J lost 0 bases; unmatched junction nucleotides: 13. Germline loops: CDR1 SGHNT, CDR2 YYREEE (reference sequence). The CDR3 DNA sequence: TGTGCCAGCATCCCCCAGGGGGCCAGGATCATGAACACTGAAGCTTTCTTT. Protein: CASIPQGARIMNTEAFF.

The rearrangement joins TRBV3-1 (or the pseudogene TRBV3-2) to TRBJ2-7; 11 positions agree with TRBD2. Germline V lookup: CDR1 LGHDT, CDR2 YNNKEL (reference sequence). V lost 0 bases, J lost 0 bases, and 7 bases stayed unmatched. The CDR3 is made up of 18 amino acids. This chain's CDR3 is CASSQDPGGLAVSYEQYF. The DNA of the CDR3 is TGTGCCAGCAGCCAAGACCCAGGGGGACTAGCGGTCTCCTACGAGCAGTACTTC.